The text below deals with one T cell receptor (beta chain). The source of the sample is a study of blood T cell repertoires in COVID-19. Study in general: Acute and convalescent COVID-19 samples came from the United States, Italy and Spain. From T cells, B-cell-depleted T cells, or PBMCs came the material, which was cDNA or gDNA.

V lost 2 bases, J lost 7 bases, and 5 bases stayed unmatched. The CDR3 extends over 14 amino acids. CDR1 and CDR2 from the germline V gene are SGHVS and FNYEAQ. Per the original methods: Amplification with reference gene primers provided the estimates of nucleated cell counts. Libraries were prepared by immunoSEQ multiplex PCR; TCRdb keeps only in-frame clonotypes and omits some of them. The D gene and trimming were derived from the DNA, and the V and J assignments and clone size from that table. The repertoire holds 150,000 to 200,000 clones, with approximately 95% as singletons. Seattle's cohort entered during active infection and was followed longitudinally.

Sequenced material: peripheral blood. The chain has TRBV7-6 and TRBJ2-1; 7 nucleotides agree with TRBD2. The clonotype comes from a woman aged 55-75 years with COVID-19, enrolled during active disease. The CDR3 region is CASSLSGGLNEQFF. The CDR3 nucleotides read TGTGCCAGCAGCTTATCCGGGGGGTTAAATGAGCAGTTCTTC.